The rows below give T cell receptor beta chains drawn from one sample of a study of cytotoxic CD8 clonotypes in ibrutinib-treated CLL. Measured with immunoSEQ multiplex PCR; TCRdb has only the in-frame clones, and not every one. In the table there are some 85,000 clones, more than 70% of which are singletons. The sequencing used PBMCs, collected after 24 months of ibrutinib treatment. The origin of the receptors is a human donor with chronic lymphocytic leukemia. Each CDR3 is given with its conserved first and last residue. D genes are given only for firm matches. Clone size is not always given. Where it is, it says once, few, many or a class for expanded clones.

TRBJ2-2,-,TRBV5-3,TRBD2,TGTGCCAGAAGCAACCTCCCCCGGACTAGCGTACCCGGGGAGCTGTTTTTT,CARSNLPRTSVPGELFF
TRBJ2-7,-,TRBV7-9,TRBD2,TGTGCCAGCAGCCAATCGACTAGCGGGCTGACCTACGAGCAGTACTTC,CASSQSTSGLTYEQYF
TRBJ1-2,-,TRBV27,-,TGTGCCAGCAGTACCAGGGACAACTATGGCTACACCTTC,CASSTRDNYGYTF
TRBJ1-1,few,TRBV18,-,TGTGCCAGCTCACCCGCAGGCGGACTCACCAGGGAAGCTTTCTTT,CASSPAGGLTREAFF
TRBJ2-5,-,TRBV28,-,TGTGCCAGCAGTCCCCGGACTATTCAAGAGACCCAGTACTTC,CASSPRTIQETQYF
TRBJ2-3,once,TRBV16,-,TGTGCCAGCAGCCCCATAAGGGGGGATCCCGAACAGTATTTT,CASSPIRGDPEQYF
TRBJ2-7,-,TRBV6-5,-,TGTGCCAGCAGACCCGGGACACAGGGCCACGAGCAGTACTTC,CASRPGTQGHEQYF
TRBJ2-7,-,TRBV4-3,-,TGCGCCAGCAGCCAAGATTCGACAGGCCGGCTGTCCTACGAGCAGTACTTC,CASSQDSTGRLSYEQYF
TRBJ1-4,-,TRBV10-1,TRBD1,TGCGCCAGCAGTCCGGGACAGGGAAATGAAAAACTGTTTTTT,CASSPGQGNEKLFF
TRBJ1-2,once,TRBV6-1,-,TGTGCCAGCAGTGAAGCGGGGCGACCGGTGGCCTATGGCTACACCTTC,CASSEAGRPVAYGYTF
TRBJ2-7,-,TRBV11-1,TRBD1,TGTGCCAGCAGCTCTCAAGGACAGGGGGCCAAGTACTTC,CASSSQGQGAKYF
TRBJ1-2,once,TRBV11-2,-,TGTGCCAGCAGCTTAGGGGGCAGCTATGGCTACACCTTC,CASSLGGSYGYTF
TRBJ2-4,-,TRBV5-1,-,TGCGCCAGCAGCTTGTTGGGGACGGTAAAAAACATTCAGTACTTC,CASSLLGTVKNIQYF
TRBJ2-2,-,TRBV9,-,TGTGCCAGCACCCCAGACAACACCGGGGAGCTGTTTTTT,CASTPDNTGELFF
TRBJ2-5,-,TRBV4-1,-,TGCGCCAGCAGCCAACCGCGGGGGACAAATTTTCAAGAGACCCAGTACTTC,CASSQPRGTNFQETQYF
TRBJ2-3,few,TRBV19,-,TGTGCCAGTACCCATAGCGGGACAGTAAACACAGATACGCAGTATTTT,CASTHSGTVNTDTQYF
TRBJ2-6,-,TRBV19,-,TGTGCCAGTAGTTTTGGACCCCTAGACTCTGGGGCCAACGTCCTGACTTTC,CASSFGPLDSGANVLTF